This T cell receptor (beta chain) appears in the sequencing data of a study of T-cell memory formation after mild COVID-19. The CDR3 loop spans 16 amino acids. Germline V gives CDR1 SGHRS, CDR2 YFSETQ. V lost 4 bases to trimming and J lost 3 bases, with 16 bases between them. One entry per CDR3 protein, called by TCRdb with MiXCR from the 5' RACE reads. The sample carries hundreds of thousands of distinct CDR3 sequences, around 28% recorded once. Points on this clonotype: What it binds is unknown.

Study-wide points: Day 15 to 85 contracting clones showed balanced CD4/CD8; later expanders leaned CD4+.

The gene calls are TRBV5-1 and TRBJ2-2; D might be TRBD1 or TRBD2, each matching 5 bases. The sequence was obtained from an adult woman who had mild COVID-19 (a few samples of this study predate the infection). Cell type and time point are not known. Sequenced: PBMCs or a T cell subset sorted from them (not recorded which). CDR3 nucleotides: TGCGCCAGCAGCCCGATCCCCGGGACCTACACCGGGGAGCTGTTTTTT. Translating gives CASSPIPGTYTGELFF.